Presented here are 31 T cell receptor beta chains from one specimen sequenced in a study of blood T cell repertoires in COVID-19. Profiling relied on immunoSEQ multiplex PCR, and the TCRdb table lists in-frame clones only, not all of them. The repertoire holds under 300,000 clones, with around 87% as singletons. The material sequenced was peripheral blood. The receptors were sampled from a man between 60 and 70 years old who had recovered from COVID-19.

The chain uses TRBV5-6 and TRBJ1-2, with D perhaps TRBD1 (5 bases). Germline V gene lookup returns CDR1 SGHDT and CDR2 YYEEEE. Trimming pared 0 bases from V and 2 bases from J, leaving 5 bases between. There are 13 residues in the CDR3. CDR3 sequence reads: CASSLEGNYGYTF. The CDR3 coding sequence is TGTGCCAGCAGCTTGGAGGGGAACTATGGCTACACCTTC. The entire variable domain, with the rest obtained from reference TRBV5-6 and TRBJ1-2, is as follows: DAGVTQSPTHLIKTRGQQVTLRCSPKSGHDTVSWYQQALGQGPQFIFQYYEEEERQRGNFPDRFSGHQFPNYSSELNVNALLLGDSALYLCASSLEGNYGYTFGSGTRLTVV.

The chain recombines TRBV5-6 with TRBJ1-2; 7 bases are shared with TRBD1. The germline V gene has CDR1 SGHDT and CDR2 YYEEEE. This CDR3 has 12 residues. Unmatched junction bases numbered 3, after V lost 6 bases and J lost 4 bases. The CDR3 DNA reads as TGTGCCAGCAACAGGGGTTCCTATGGCTACACCTTC. Amino acid sequence: CASNRGSYGYTF.

V is TRBV2 and J is TRBJ1-5, with D tentatively TRBD1 (5 bases). V gave up 9 bases and J gave up 0 bases, with 9 bases separating them. The germline gives CDR1 SNHLY, CDR2 FYNNEI. The CDR3 spans 13 residues. DNA for the CDR3: TGTGCCAGTGGACAAAATAGCAATCAGCCCCAGCATTTT. Its protein is CASGQNSNQPQHF.

V gene TRBV24-1 combines with J gene TRBJ2-1; maybe TRBD2 (6 bases). Germline CDR1 reads KGHDR; CDR2 reads SFDVKD. CDR3 length equals 15 residues. Trimming pared 7 bases from V and 3 bases from J, leaving 15 bases between. DNA of the CDR3: TGTGCCACCAGAGCCGGACTGGGGGGCTACAATGAGCAGTTCTTC. Translating gives CATRAGLGGYNEQFF.

The chain couples TRBV2 to TRBJ2-7, with 9 bases matching TRBD1. The CDR3 runs 12 residues. V trimming: 6 bases; J trimming: 4 bases; junction bases outside the gene matches: 1. In germline, CDR1 is SNHLY, CDR2 FYNNEI. The CDR3 region has the DNA TGTGCCAGCAGGGACAGGGGTTACGAGCAGTACTTC. The encoded protein is CASRDRGYEQYF.

The gene calls are TRBV16 and TRBJ1-1; D remains unclear. The V end was cut by 4 bases, the J end by 4 bases, with 19 bases between. CDR1 and CDR2 from the germline V gene are KGHSY and FQNENV. The CDR3 covers 16 residues. CDR3 residues: CASSRDPGKGSTEAFF. In nucleotides, the CDR3 is TGTGCCAGCAGCCGAGATCCGGGCAAAGGGAGCACTGAAGCTTTCTTT.

This clone was observed a single time. The rearrangement joins TRBV6-6 to TRBJ2-6; D may be TRBD1 (6 bases). CDR1 is MNHNY, CDR2 SVGAGI, per germline (reference sequence). V was trimmed by 5 bases and J by 0 bases, leaving 17 bases between them. The CDR3 covers 18 residues. CDR3 sequence: CASSRTTGHVSGANVLTF. The CDR3 DNA reads as TGTGCCAGCAGTCGGACGACGGGACACGTCTCTGGGGCCAACGTCCTGACTTTC.

The J gene is TRBJ2-7, the V gene TRBV7-6; TRBD2 aligns across 11 bases. With V trimmed by 1 base and J by 6 bases, 5 bases remained unmatched. Per the germline V gene, CDR1 is SGHVS and CDR2 is FNYEAQ. There are 15 residues in the CDR3. DNA for the CDR3: TGTGCCAGCAGCTTAGGCCCTAGCGGGGGGCCCGAGCAGTACTTC. As protein: CASSLGPSGGPEQYF. Looking up the rest from reference TRBV7-6 and TRBJ2-7 gives the full variable domain: GAGVSQSPRYKVTKRGQDVALRCDPISGHVSLYWYRQALGQGPEFLTYFNYEAQQDKSGLPNDRFSAERPEGSISTLTIQRTEQRDSAMYRCASSLGPSGGPEQYFGPGTRLTVT.

This chain uses TRBV6-6 with TRBJ1-6, with 8 bases fitting TRBD1. V shed 6 bases and J 10 bases; nucleotides not matched to a gene: 8. The CDR3 loop spans 14 amino acids. CDR1 MNHNY and CDR2 SVGAGI come from the germline V gene (reference sequence). CDR3 bases: TGTGCCAGCAGACCGACAGGGGACGGGTCACCCCTCCACTTT. This codes for CASRPTGDGSPLHF.

The gene calls are TRBV5-6 and TRBJ2-7; D possibly corresponds to TRBD1 (7 bases). Deletions cut 4 bases from V and 3 bases from J, with 17 bases between. This CDR3 has 15 residues. Germline-derived CDR1 and CDR2 are SGHDT and YYEEEE. Written as DNA, the CDR3 is TGTGCCAGCAGCCTCAGGGGGGCAGGGAACTACGAGCAGTACTTC. Translating it yields CASSLRGAGNYEQYF.

The chain is built from TRBV7-8 and TRBJ2-2; TRBD1 matches at 9 bases. CDR3 length: 16 residues. The V and J ends lost 1 base and 8 bases, in that order; junction bases with no gene match: 8. CDR1 SGHVS and CDR2 FQNEAQ come from the germline V gene. Written as DNA, the CDR3 is TGTGCCAGCAGCTTAGAAGGGACAGGGAGTTGGGGGGAGCTGTTTTTT. Protein product: CASSLEGTGSWGELFF.

The V call is TRBV11-2, the J call TRBJ2-4, with 8 nucleotides matching TRBD1. From germline, CDR1 is SGHAT and CDR2 FQNNGV. V lost 5 bases to trimming and J lost 9 bases; unmatched junction nucleotides: 12. The CDR3 runs 15 residues. The CDR3 DNA reads as TGTGCCAGCAGCGCGCAGGGGGCGCTTTATACCATTCAGTACTTC. Protein sequence: CASSAQGALYTIQYF.

V usage is TRBV29-1 and J usage is TRBJ2-5; TRBD1 might be the D (5 bases). V shed 4 bases and J shed 7 bases, with 22 bases lying between them. The germline V gene encodes CDR1 SQVTM and CDR2 ANQGSEA. The CDR3 contains 15 residues. CDR3 DNA sequence: TGCAGCGTTGCCCAAGGACGTGGGTCCACAGGGACCCAGTACTTC. Encoded protein: CSVAQGRGSTGTQYF.

CDR3 bases: TGTGCCAGCAGCGTAGGCAGTTCCCTTGGAGATACGCAGTATTTT. The encoded protein is CASSVGSSLGDTQYF. This chain joins TRBV9 and TRBJ2-3; D gene unclear. The germline V and J ends were trimmed by 0 bases and 5 bases, with 13 bases remaining between them. The CDR3 length is 15 residues. The germline CDR1 and CDR2 sequences are SGDLS and YYNGEE. Full variable domain (outside the CDR3, taken from reference TRBV9 and TRBJ2-3): DSGVTQTPKHLITATGQRVTLRCSPRSGDLSVYWYQQSLDQGLQFLIQYYNGEERAKGNILERFSAQQFPDLHSELNLSSLELGDSALYFCASSVGSSLGDTQYFGPGTRLTVL.

This clone was detected once. CDR3 DNA sequence: TGCGCCAGCAGCCCGGGGACTAGCGGGGGGGTTAAGTACTTC. It codes for CASSPGTSGGVKYF. The chain joins TRBV5-1 to TRBJ2-7; 16 bases map to TRBD2. CDR3 length: 14 amino acids. The trim removed 4 bases at V and 11 bases at J, leaving 6 bases unmatched. The germline gives CDR1 SGHRS, CDR2 YFSETQ.

The chain links TRBV3-1 (or the pseudogene TRBV3-2) to TRBJ1-6; D unclear. Trimming cost V 4 bases and J 1 base, with 11 bases left between them. Germline V gene sequence: CDR1 LGHDT, CDR2 YNNKEL (reference sequence). The CDR3 runs 16 residues. CDR3 coding DNA: TGTGCCAGCAGCCGACCTCAGGTATCCTATAATTCACCCCTCCACTTT. This translates into CASSRPQVSYNSPLHF.

V gene TRBV2 combines with J gene TRBJ2-2, with a possible D match to TRBD2 (6 bases). This CDR3 spans 17 amino acids. Germline V gene lookup returns CDR1 SNHLY and CDR2 FYNNEI. V shed 7 bases and J shed 1 base, with 19 bases lying between them. CDR3 residues: CASTRSGSTMNTGELFF. The CDR3 DNA is TGTGCCAGCACTCGTAGCGGTTCGACTATGAACACCGGGGAGCTGTTTTTT.

The chain employs TRBV5-1 and TRBJ2-3; weak D call: TRBD1 (5 bases). This CDR3 region has 14 residues. Trimming took off 2 bases at V and 0 bases at J, with 7 bases between the two ends. From germline, CDR1 is SGHRS and CDR2 YFSETQ. In DNA form, the CDR3 reads TGCGCCAGCAGCTTACAGGAAAGCACAGATACGCAGTATTTT. This encodes CASSLQESTDTQYF.

V is TRBV19 and J is TRBJ1-6, with D possibly TRBD1 on 6 matching bases. This CDR3 contains 15 residues. V was cut by 3 bases and J by 9 bases, with 15 bases left in between. Germline CDR1 LNHDA, CDR2 SQIVND (reference sequence). DNA for the CDR3: TGTGCCAGTAGTATCCACGACAAAGGGGGTTCACCCCTCCACTTT. Residues: CASSIHDKGGSPLHF.

A single count supports this clone. The chain has TRBV19 and TRBJ1-4, with a weak D call TRBD1 (6 bases). CDR1 and CDR2 (germline): LNHDA, SQIVND (reference sequence). The CDR3 extends over 14 amino acids. V was shortened by 5 bases and J by 7 bases, with 14 bases between the two germline ends. The CDR3: CASSGGGLGEKLFF. CDR3 bases: TGTGCCAGTAGTGGGGGGGGCCTTGGTGAAAAACTGTTTTTT.

The V and J genes are TRBV7-9 and TRBJ2-5, with TRBD1 matching 9 bases. The V segment lost 5 bases and the J segment 5 bases; nucleotides outside the gene matches: 9. The germline V gene encodes CDR1 SEHNR and CDR2 FQNEAQ (reference sequence). This CDR3 is 15 amino acids long. This chain's CDR3 is CASSIYTGGIETQYF. The CDR3 bases are TGTGCCAGCAGCATCTACACAGGGGGCATCGAGACCCAGTACTTC. Looking up the rest from reference TRBV7-9 and TRBJ2-5 gives the full variable domain: DTGVSQNPRHKITKRGQNVTFRCDPISEHNRLYWYRQTLGQGPEFLTYFQNEAQLEKSRLLSDRFSAERPKGSFSTLEIQRTEQGDSAMYLCASSIYTGGIETQYFGPGTRLLVL.

This clone was detected once. This rearrangement joins TRBV12-5 to TRBJ2-1, with TRBD2 identical over 7 bases. Trimming took 5 bases from V and 4 from J; bases not matched to a gene: 8. CDR1 LGHNT and CDR2 FRNRAP come from the germline V gene. The CDR3 contains 15 residues. The CDR3 DNA reads as TGTGCTAGTGGTCTCCATATGGGGGGGTACAATGAGCAGTTCTTC. Translating it yields CASGLHMGGYNEQFF.

J is TRBJ1-6 and V is TRBV7-6, with 9 bases lining up with TRBD1. Trimming cost V 1 base and J 6 bases; bases outside gene matches: 10. Germline assignment: CDR1 SGHVS and CDR2 FNYEAQ. The CDR3 extends over 18 amino acids. CDR3 residues: CASSLGGTGFFGNSPLHF. The CDR3 DNA reads as TGTGCCAGCAGCTTAGGGGGGACAGGGTTCTTCGGTAATTCACCCCTCCACTTT.

CDR3 protein: CASSFAGAPEQYV. The CDR3 DNA is TGTGCCAGCAGTTTTGCGGGGGCCCCCGAGCAGTACGTC. The genes are TRBV27 and TRBJ2-7; perhaps TRBD2 as D (7 bases). Germline values: CDR1 MNHEY, CDR2 SMNVEV (reference sequence). Trimming pared 3 bases from V and 6 bases from J, leaving 12 bases between. The CDR3 extends over 13 amino acids.

This sequence joins TRBV6-5 and TRBJ1-2; 9 bases line up with TRBD1. The CDR3 is 14 amino acids. V was pared by 6 bases and J by 4 bases, with 6 bases of the junction left unmatched. The V gene's germline CDR1 is MNHEY and CDR2 SVGAGI. The CDR3 DNA sequence: TGTGCCAGCAGGGGACAGGGAGGAGGCTATGGCTACACCTTC. Translating it yields CASRGQGGGYGYTF.

The CDR3 DNA reads as TGTGCCAGTAGTAGAGACAGGGCCGTTCTTTCTCAGCCCCAGCATTTT. This translates into CASSRDRAVLSQPQHF. The chain uses TRBV19 and TRBJ1-5; 7 bases match TRBD1. CDR1 is LNHDA, CDR2 SQIVND, per germline (reference sequence). The CDR3 runs 16 residues. The junction had 12 bases not matched to a gene; V was cut back by 4 bases and J by 6 bases.

The J gene is TRBJ2-4, the V gene TRBV7-9; D is undetermined. The V gene lost 5 bases and the J gene lost 0 bases, with 8 bases spanning the gap. The CDR3 sequence is 14 residues long. CDR1 and CDR2 from the germline V gene are SEHNR and FQNEAQ (reference sequence). Here the CDR3 reads CASSTSLAKNIQYF. CDR3 nucleotide sequence: TGTGCCAGCAGCACTTCCTTAGCCAAAAACATTCAGTACTTC.

V is TRBV30 and J is TRBJ2-3, with D tentatively TRBD1 (6 bases). Germline CDR1 reads GTSNPN; CDR2 reads SVGIG (reference sequence). The CDR3 covers 13 residues. The V end lost 7 bases, the J end lost 2 bases, and 13 bases lay between the germline ends. The CDR3 reads CAYSGQHTDTQYF. The CDR3 DNA is TGTGCCTACTCCGGACAGCACACAGATACGCAGTATTTT.

This chain uses TRBV5-5 with TRBJ1-2, with 8 bases that match TRBD1. Germline CDR1 reads SGHKS; CDR2 reads YYEKEE (reference sequence). The V gene end was trimmed by 0 bases and the J gene end by 8 bases; junction bases not matched to a gene: 9. CDR3 length equals 15 residues. The CDR3 spells CASSLAIYRGEGYTF. As DNA, the CDR3 is TGTGCCAGCAGCTTGGCCATATACAGGGGGGAAGGCTACACCTTC.

This rearrangement joins TRBV30 to TRBJ2-6, with no clear D. The germline gives CDR1 GTSNPN, CDR2 SVGIG (reference sequence). Between the trimmed V and J ends, which lost 7 bases and 0 bases, there was a span of 7 bases. The length of the CDR3 is 13 residues. The CDR3 loop is CASDTSGANVLTF. DNA of the CDR3: TGTGCCTCAGATACCTCTGGGGCCAACGTCCTGACTTTC.

This chain uses TRBV5-1 with TRBJ2-5, with a weak D call TRBD1 (6 bases). The V end lost 1 base, the J end lost 8 bases, and 15 bases lay between the germline ends. The CDR3 length is 14 residues. Germline lookup yields CDR1 SGHRS and CDR2 YFSETQ. In DNA, the CDR3 is TGCGCCAGCAGCTTGATCGGGACAAGGGATACCCAGTACTTC. Protein product: CASSLIGTRDTQYF. The full variable domain, rest sourced from reference TRBV5-1 and TRBJ2-5, is KAGVTQTPRYLIKTRGQQVTLSCSPISGHRSVSWYQQTPGQGLQFLFEYFSETQRNKGNFPGRFSGRQFSNSRSEMNVSTLELGDSALYLCASSLIGTRDTQYFGPGTRLLVL.